Following are 3 T cell receptor beta chains from one sample sequenced in a study of shared clonotypes between healthy human individuals. The method was immunoSEQ multiplex PCR; TCRdb's version includes in-frame clones alone and lacks a portion of them. The sample has over a million clones, more than 60% seen once. Source material: memory CD4+ T cells sorted from blood. Described subset: CD45RA-negative fraction. The receptors originated from a man aged 18-30 years in good health.

The chain recombines TRBV7-8 with TRBJ2-5; maybe TRBD2 (6 bases). Germline CDR1 and CDR2: SGHVS and FQNEAQ. This CDR3 is 15 amino acids long. V was pared by 5 bases and J by 3 bases, with 16 bases between. The CDR3 DNA reads TGTGCCAGCAGCCGCATGGGGGGACCGAAAGAGACCCAGTACTTC. The encoded protein is CASSRMGGPKETQYF.

V gene TRBV21-1 combines with J gene TRBJ1-1; TRBD1 is the table's D call and was not checked against the DNA. TRBV21-1 is annotated as a pseudogene. The CDR3 totals 14 residues. The CDR3 DNA is TGTGTCCCATCGAGGGGGCGCAGAGACACTGAAGCTTTCTTT. Its protein is CVPSRGRRDTEAFF.

The rearrangement uses TRBV18 and TRBJ1-5; maybe TRBD1 (5 bases). Per germline, CDR1 KGHSH and CDR2 LQKENI. The CDR3 is 15 amino acids. The germline V and J ends were trimmed by 4 bases and 1 base, with 11 bases remaining between them. The CDR3 DNA sequence: TGTGCCAGCTCACGGGACGGTCGGAGCAATCAGCCCCAGCATTTT. This gives the protein CASSRDGRSNQPQHF.